The 9 T cell receptor beta chains in this list originate from one sample, sequenced in a study of shared clonotypes between healthy human individuals. Produced via immunoSEQ multiplex PCR; TCRdb's table is partial and in-frame only. The sample includes about 460,000 clones, more than 70% seen only once; the top ten take 9.5% to 15%. Sequenced: PBMCs. The receptor set was obtained from a woman between 35 and 50 years old in good health. Some clones in this sample may be carry-over from other donors' samples.

The rearrangement uses TRBV7-2 and TRBJ2-7; a weak D match, TRBD2 (6 bases). The CDR3 has 12 residues. The ends were cut back, 3 bases at V and 7 bases at J, with 10 bases in the middle. CDR1 is SGHTA, CDR2 FQGNSA, per germline. The CDR3 reads CASSFPGREQYF. CDR3 DNA sequence: TGTGCCAGCAGCTTTCCGGGGAGGGAGCAGTACTTC.

Ten or more counts support this clone. This CDR3 is also generated by other DNA sequences in the sample. The V and J genes are TRBV5-4 and TRBJ1-2; no clear D gene. Germline V CDR1 and CDR2: SGHNT, YYREEE (reference sequence). Trimming took 0 bases from V and 7 from J, leaving 10 bases between them. The CDR3 sequence is 13 residues long. CDR3 sequence reads: CASSLDRWAGYTF. CDR3 coding DNA: TGTGCCAGCAGCTTGGACAGATGGGCTGGCTACACCTTC.

As regards this clone: A much larger clone lies one base from this, so it may be a read error. Other DNA sequences of this sample code for an identical CDR3. This sequence joins TRBV6-4 and TRBJ2-2; 7 nucleotides line up with TRBD1. The CDR3 is 13 amino acids. Germline CDR1 and CDR2: MRHNA and SNTAGT. The CDR3 DNA sequence: TGTGCCAGTAGTGACAGGGAGAACGGGGAGCTGTTTTTT. It specifies CASSDRENGELFF.

V gene TRBV19 combines with J gene TRBJ2-2; D possibly corresponds to TRBD1 (6 bases). CDR3 length: 13 amino acids. With 3 bases removed from V and 6 bases from J, the gap between germline ends came to 8 bases. The germline V gene encodes CDR1 LNHDA and CDR2 SQIVND (reference sequence). CDR3 region: CASSMTGAGELFF. CDR3 bases: TGTGCCAGTAGTATGACAGGTGCCGGGGAGCTGTTTTTT. Full variable domain (remainder filled in from reference TRBV19 and TRBJ2-2): DGGITQSPKYLFRKEGQNVTLSCEQNLNHDAMYWYRQDPGQGLRLIYYSQIVNDFQKGDIAEGYSVSREKKESFPLTVTSAQKNPTAFYLCASSMTGAGELFFGEGSRLTVL.

The CDR3 sequence: CASSLLRTNTEAFF. As DNA, the CDR3 is TGTGCCAGCAGCTTGCTACGAACCAACACTGAAGCTTTCTTT. The V call is TRBV5-6, the J call TRBJ1-1, with D unclear. The length of the CDR3 is 14 residues. Germline V CDR1 and CDR2: SGHDT, YYEEEE. Between the trimmed V and J ends, which lost 1 base and 2 bases, there was a span of 9 bases.

The rearrangement joins TRBV28 to TRBJ2-7; D is tentatively TRBD1 or TRBD2 (5 bases each). V was clipped by 2 bases and J by 6 bases, with 17 bases between them. Germline-derived CDR1 and CDR2 are MDHEN and SYDVKM. This CDR3 contains 15 residues. CDR3 sequence reads: CASSLPGDQGGEQYF. CDR3 coding DNA: TGTGCCAGCAGTTTACCCGGGGATCAGGGTGGCGAGCAGTACTTC.

The chain employs TRBV2 and TRBJ2-1; D is possibly TRBD2 (6 bases). The CDR3 sequence is 13 residues long. Germline lookup yields CDR1 SNHLY and CDR2 FYNNEI. The ends were cut back, 1 base at V and 14 bases at J, with 15 bases in the middle. CDR3 sequence: CASSEDGRAGKFF. CDR3 bases: TGTGCCAGCAGTGAAGATGGTCGTGCGGGAAAGTTCTTC.

The gene calls are TRBV18 and TRBJ1-4; TRBD1 aligns across 11 bases. V gave up 3 bases and J gave up 5 bases; unmatched junction bases: 11. The CDR3 has 18 residues. Germline CDR1 and CDR2: KGHSH and LQKENI. CDR3 bases: TGTGCCAGCTCACCCCAACGGACAGGGGGCGAATCGAATGAAAAACTGTTTTTT. Amino acid sequence: CASSPQRTGGESNEKLFF.

This chain links TRBV7-9 with TRBJ2-7; 10 bases align to TRBD2. The CDR3 is 15 residues long. CDR1 is SEHNR, CDR2 FQNEAQ, per germline (reference sequence). Unmatched junction bases numbered 6, after V lost 7 bases and J lost 0 bases. Here the CDR3 reads CASNTPSGSSYEQYF. Written as DNA, the CDR3 is TGTGCCAGCAACACCCCTAGCGGGAGCTCCTACGAGCAGTACTTC. The full variable domain, its missing parts supplied by reference TRBV7-9 and TRBJ2-7, is DTGVSQNPRHKITKRGQNVTFRCDPISEHNRLYWYRQTLGQGPEFLTYFQNEAQLEKSRLLSDRFSAERPKGSFSTLEIQRTEQGDSAMYLCASNTPSGSSYEQYFGPGTRLTVT.